The 23 T cell receptor beta chains given below trace back to one sample, sequenced in a study of cytomegalovirus exposure and HLA in healthy donors. The PCR used 60 Vbeta and 13 Jbeta primers. The data were produced by immunoSEQ multiplex PCR, yet TCRdb's version contains in-frame clones alone and is incomplete. The table includes about 190,000 clones, roughly 76% detected once. The material sequenced was PBMCs. The receptors shown here come from a man between 40 and 49 years old in good health and CMV-seropositive.

J is TRBJ2-2 and V is TRBV18; D not certain. The germline CDR1 and CDR2 sequences are KGHSH and LQKENI. Trimming took off 2 bases at V and 0 bases at J, with 10 bases between the two ends. CDR3 length: 16 amino acids. The CDR3 here is CASSPSSVANTGELFF. DNA for the CDR3: TGTGCCAGCTCACCATCTTCGGTAGCGAACACCGGGGAGCTGTTTTTT.

This chain joins TRBV29-1 and TRBJ1-1; TRBD1 is a possible D gene (6 bases). Deletions cut 6 bases from V and 6 bases from J, with 17 bases between. CDR1 SQVTM and CDR2 ANQGSEA come from the germline V gene. The CDR3 is made up of 13 amino acids. CDR3 amino acids: CSVQGLRAPEAFF. The CDR3 nucleotides are TGCAGCGTCCAGGGGTTGAGGGCCCCTGAAGCTTTCTTT.

This clone was seen once. Here the CDR3 reads CASSPGRRNTGELFF. The CDR3 DNA reads TGTGCCAGCAGCCCCGGGAGGAGGAACACCGGGGAGCTGTTTTTT. The chain links TRBV7-3 to TRBJ2-2, with 7 bases lining up with TRBD2. V shed 5 bases and J 1 base; nucleotides not matched to a gene: 4. This CDR3 is built from 15 residues. Germline V CDR1 and CDR2: SGHTA, FQGTGA.

The rearrangement joins TRBV7-9 to TRBJ2-5; 10 nucleotides align to TRBD1. The CDR3 spans 16 residues. Germline CDR1 and CDR2: SEHNR and FQNEAQ (reference sequence). V shed 1 base and J 5 bases; nucleotides not matched to a gene: 7. DNA for the CDR3: TGTGCCAGCAGCTTAGGAGACAGGGGGCTAAGCGAGACCCAGTACTTC. It translates to CASSLGDRGLSETQYF.

This chain connects TRBV9 to TRBJ1-2, with D possibly matching TRBD1 (5 bases). The V end was cut by 2 bases, the J end by 6 bases, with 11 bases between. CDR3 length: 13 amino acids. Germline CDR1 reads SGDLS; CDR2 reads YYNGEE. In nucleotides, the CDR3 is TGTGCCAGCAGCGTCGCCTGGGGGGATGGCTACACCTTC. This translates into CASSVAWGDGYTF.

V gene TRBV27 combines with J gene TRBJ2-1; TRBD1 matches 7 bases. CDR1 is MNHEY, CDR2 SMNVEV, per germline (reference sequence). The CDR3 totals 12 residues. Unmatched junction bases numbered 2, after V lost 4 bases and J lost 8 bases. This CDR3 reads CASSYRGDEQFF. DNA for the CDR3: TGTGCCAGCAGTTACAGGGGCGATGAGCAGTTCTTC.

This clone was observed a handful of times. Other nucleotide sequences from this sample produce the same CDR3. This chain joins TRBV27 and TRBJ1-1, with D tentatively TRBD1 (5 bases). V lost 5 bases, J lost 1 base, and 8 bases lay in between. CDR1 and CDR2 (germline): MNHEY, SMNVEV (reference sequence). The CDR3 has 13 residues. In DNA form, the CDR3 reads TGTGCCAGCAGTAACCAGGGGAACACTGAAGCTTTCTTT. Its protein is CASSNQGNTEAFF.

This chain links TRBV4-3 with TRBJ1-6; TRBD1 might be the D (5 bases). In germline, CDR1 is LGHNA, CDR2 YSLEER. The CDR3 runs to 16 residues. Trimming stripped 4 bases from V and 8 bases from J, with 18 bases between. CDR3 bases: TGCGCCAGCAGCCGAGATTGGGGAAGCAGGGATTCACCCCTCCACTTT. It translates to CASSRDWGSRDSPLHF.

J is TRBJ2-7 and V is TRBV11-2; D gene unclear. Germline CDR1 is SGHAT and CDR2 is FQNNGV. The CDR3 runs 12 residues. Trimming took 4 bases from V and 6 from J, leaving 10 bases between them. The CDR3: CASSSTGFEQYF. CDR3 nucleotides: TGTGCCAGCAGCTCGACGGGTTTCGAGCAGTACTTC.

J is TRBJ2-5 and V is TRBV6-1, with 10 bases that match TRBD2. The germline V gene encodes CDR1 MNHNS and CDR2 SASEGT. This CDR3 region has 15 residues. Losses at the gene ends were 0 bases for V and 5 bases for J; bases not matched to a gene: 3. CDR3 residues: CASSEAAGGAETQYF. CDR3 sequence (DNA): TGTGCCAGCAGTGAAGCAGCGGGGGGGGCTGAGACCCAGTACTTC.

The rearrangement links TRBV30 to TRBJ2-7, with D perhaps TRBD2 (5 bases). This CDR3 region has 13 residues. CDR1 GTSNPN and CDR2 SVGIG come from the germline V gene (reference sequence). Trimming took off 3 bases at V and 3 bases at J, with 12 bases between the two ends. CDR3 protein: CAWRLPGVYEQYF. In DNA form, the CDR3 reads TGTGCCTGGAGATTACCCGGGGTCTACGAGCAGTACTTC. The full variable domain, rest sourced from reference TRBV30 and TRBJ2-7, is SQTIHQWPATLVQPVGSPLSLECTVEGTSNPNLYWYRQAAGRGLQLLFYSVGIGQISSEVPQNLSASRPQDRQFILSSKKLLLSDSGFYLCAWRLPGVYEQYFGPGTRLTVT.

The J gene is TRBJ2-7, the V gene TRBV7-9; D is unresolved. Between the trimmed V and J ends, which lost 1 base and 5 bases, there was a span of 6 bases. CDR1 and CDR2 from the germline V gene are SEHNR and FQNEAQ (reference sequence). The CDR3 is made up of 12 amino acids. This chain's CDR3 is CASSLGLNEQYF. As DNA, the CDR3 is TGTGCCAGCAGCTTAGGTCTTAACGAGCAGTACTTC.

This chain joins TRBV5-6 and TRBJ2-5; 8 bases are shared with TRBD2. J gave up 4 bases and V 1 base, and 3 bases lay outside the gene matches. CDR1 and CDR2 (germline): SGHDT, YYEEEE. The CDR3 spans 14 residues. The CDR3 region is CASSLRGGRETQYF. CDR3 bases: TGTGCCAGCAGCTTGCGGGGGGGACGAGAGACCCAGTACTTC.

This clone showed up just a few times. The chain recombines TRBV5-4 with TRBJ1-1, with 8 bases aligning to TRBD1. CDR3 size: 14 residues. Germline loops: CDR1 SGHNT, CDR2 YYREEE (reference sequence). J lost 4 bases, V lost 3 bases, and 5 bases had no gene match. The CDR3 sequence is CASSSGGVVTEAFF. The CDR3 region has the DNA TGTGCCAGCAGCTCAGGGGGCGTGGTCACTGAAGCTTTCTTT.

The gene calls are TRBV4-3 and TRBJ2-5; perhaps TRBD1 as D (5 bases). Deletions cut 1 base from V and 2 bases from J, with 20 bases between. The CDR3 covers 18 residues. Germline CDR1 and CDR2: LGHNA and YSLEER. The CDR3 bases are TGCGCCAGCAGCCAAGTGAGGACACGTAAAAAGGGGCAAGAGACCCAGTACTTC. Translation gives CASSQVRTRKKGQETQYF.

The chain has TRBV30 and TRBJ1-4, with D uncertain. This CDR3 has 13 amino acids. Germline-derived CDR1 and CDR2 are GTSNPN and SVGIG (reference sequence). The V end lost 1 base, the J end lost 5 bases, and 8 bases lay between the germline ends. CDR3 in amino acids: CAWSANSNEKLFF. For the CDR3, the DNA is TGTGCCTGGAGTGCAAACAGCAATGAAAAACTGTTTTTT.

This chain joins TRBV15 and TRBJ1-2, with D uncertain. V was pared by 8 bases and J by 2 bases, with 12 bases between. Germline loops: CDR1 LNHNV, CDR2 YYDKDF (reference sequence). The CDR3 length is 13 residues. The CDR3, as DNA: TGTGCCACCTCCAACCGGGGAAACTATGGCTACACCTTC. Protein sequence: CATSNRGNYGYTF.

This chain links TRBV13 with TRBJ2-5, with 8 bases identical to TRBD1. CDR1 and CDR2 (germline): PRHDT, FYEKMQ (reference sequence). The CDR3 runs 16 residues. Germline trimming cut 2 bases from V and 5 bases from J; bases unmatched to any gene: 10. CDR3 amino acids: CASSLTDRELGETQYF. In DNA form, the CDR3 reads TGTGCCAGCAGCTTAACGGACAGGGAACTGGGGGAGACCCAGTACTTC. Using reference TRBV13 and TRBJ2-5 for the parts outside the CDR3, the full variable domain is AAGVIQSPRHLIKEKRETATLKCYPIPRHDTVYWYQQGPGQDPQFLISFYEKMQSDKGSIPDRFSAQQFSDYHSELNMSSLELGDSALYFCASSLTDRELGETQYFGPGTRLLVL.

The chain recombines TRBV28 with TRBJ1-4, with TRBD1 matching 7 bases. J lost 0 bases, V lost 4 bases, and 11 bases had no gene match. The CDR3 is 18 amino acids. Germline CDR1 reads MDHEN; CDR2 reads SYDVKM. The CDR3, as DNA: TGTGCCAGCAGTTCGTTGACAGGGATTCCCGCAACTAATGAAAAACTGTTTTTT. Protein sequence: CASSSLTGIPATNEKLFF.

The chain is built from TRBV4-3 and TRBJ2-5, with D uncertain. CDR3 length: 15 residues. Per germline, CDR1 LGHNA and CDR2 YSLEER. V lost 0 bases to trimming and J lost 3 bases, with 11 bases between them. The CDR3 coding sequence is TGCGCCAGCAGCCAAGACGGAGCCCGGGAAGAGACCCAGTACTTC. Its protein product is CASSQDGAREETQYF.

This clone was recorded a few times. Other nucleotide sequences in the sample specify the same CDR3. The chain joins TRBV11-1 to TRBJ2-7, with 7 bases aligning to TRBD1. Germline CDR1 is SGHAT and CDR2 is FQDESV (reference sequence). This CDR3 region has 13 residues. J gave up 1 base and V 3 bases, and 0 bases lay outside the gene matches. DNA of the CDR3: TGTGCCAGCAGCTTGGGACAGTCCTACGAGCAGTACTTC. This encodes CASSLGQSYEQYF.

In its sample, this clone was seen a few times. The chain uses TRBV7-2 and TRBJ2-1; maybe TRBD2 (5 bases). V lost 2 bases and J lost 6, with 17 bases in between. The germline V gene encodes CDR1 SGHTA and CDR2 FQGNSA. The CDR3 length is 16 residues. The CDR3 loop is CASSLRRGLILNEQFF. The CDR3 nucleotides read TGTGCCAGCAGCTTAAGACGTGGACTGATACTCAATGAGCAGTTCTTC.

The rearrangement links TRBV19 to TRBJ2-6; a possible D gene is TRBD2 (5 bases). Germline CDR1 LNHDA, CDR2 SQIVND (reference sequence). V dropped 3 bases and J dropped 0 bases, with 6 bases sitting between them. This CDR3 contains 15 residues. CDR3: CASSMRDSGANVLTF. The CDR3 region has the DNA TGTGCCAGTAGTATGAGGGACTCTGGGGCCAACGTCCTGACTTTC. The complete variable domain, with remaining parts taken from reference TRBV19 and TRBJ2-6, reads DGGITQSPKYLFRKEGQNVTLSCEQNLNHDAMYWYRQDPGQGLRLIYYSQIVNDFQKGDIAEGYSVSREKKESFPLTVTSAQKNPTAFYLCASSMRDSGANVLTFGAGSRLTVL.